This TCR beta chain was identified during a study of blood T cell repertoires in COVID-19 (dated by TCRdb to about 2020). For context, the study as a whole: The collaborator samples originated in the United States, Italy and Spain and spanned the acute and convalescent phases of COVID-19. The prospective study material was composed of cDNA or gDNA derived from T cells, B-cell-depleted T cells, or PBMCs. Subjects who had been exposed to COVID-19, were actively infected with it, or had recovered from it provided the deeply sampled blood TCRbeta repertoires that made up the dataset. The repertoires were released in a freely available public database meant as a resource for research on the immune response to SARS-CoV-2. The samples were drawn from the first 160 participants of the ongoing ImmuneRACE study and from some 1,300 subjects provided by 6 global collaborators. A de-identified subject ID, COVID-19 status, age in years and sex were almost always included in the sample metadata. HLA class I and class II types, where available, came from metadata supplied by the sample provider rather than from assay-based typing.

This clone was seen a handful of times. The antigen it recognizes is unknown. It has no much larger one-base neighbor in the sample; base qualities were not kept. What the authors observed across the whole study: How much clinical and demographic metadata was included differed by source and by participant, and the metadata was provided uncurated.

TCRbeta CDR3 regions were amplified from genomic DNA using the immunoSEQ Assay, a bias-controlled multiplex PCR. In the original analysis: The number of nucleated cells in each sample was estimated from the amplification of reference gene primers within the assay. Sequence reads were collapsed and filtered to measure the absolute abundance of every unique TCRbeta CDR3 rearrangement. Productive Simpson clonality was computed per sample as the square root of Simpson's diversity index over productive rearrangements. TCRdb limited this immuneACCESS table to in-frame rearrangements with V and J called. A share of clones is missing; checked studies link under half to unresolved V genes, and the rest is unexplained. That table supplies the V and J calls and clone size; D and trimming were determined from the DNA. A total of more than 300,000 clones appear in this sample, around nine tenths of them only once. Just under 9.5% of the sample is held by the ten biggest clonotypes.

Participants in the prospective study were enrolled through a virtual design, were aged roughly 18 to 90 years, and lived in approximately 25 United States geographic areas. In the prospective study, cohorts were assigned on the basis of participant-reported clinical history obtained from a screening survey and a study questionnaire. Recovered participants in ImmuneRACE Cohort 3 were defined as having two consecutive negative NP/OP PCR tests, clearance from a healthcare professional, or resolution of symptoms. Mobile phlebotomists in the prospective study collected whole blood, serum and a nasopharyngeal or oropharyngeal swab from every participant. Over a 2-month period, participants in the prospective study had the option of providing additional blood draws and questionnaires. Before DNA extraction, blood samples from the prospective study were shipped at room temperature or frozen. The specimen sequenced was PBMCs or T cells enriched from blood (not recorded which). The TCR comes from a woman in her twenties or thirties who had recovered from COVID-19.

The CDR3 reads CASSHPGDTEAFF. The bases read TGTGCCAGCAGCCACCCCGGAGACACTGAAGCTTTCTTT. The sequence is built from TRBV3-1 (or the pseudogene TRBV3-2) and TRBJ1-1; the D gene assignment is ambiguous. The CDR3 spans 13 residues, from the cysteine through the phenylalanine. Only the CDR3 DNA stays, 39 bases, in frame from base 1. V loses 3 bases of germline sequence and J loses 3 bases, and the interval between the two ends is 8 bases. Via the germline V gene (reference sequence), CDR1 is LGHDT and CDR2 YNNKEL.